This entry concerns a single TCR beta chain. Antigen: not known. V was pared by 0 bases and J by 1 base, with 6 bases between. The CDR3 consists of 14 residues. Germline loops: CDR1 SNHLY, CDR2 FYNNEI. The data are from a study of CD8+ T cells in alopecia areata. Study-wide findings and caveats: Patients displayed less clarity in TCR sharing than mice, a finding possibly related to HLA.

Extracted from the samples, RNA was reverse transcribed into cDNA to serve as the sequencing template. Profiled with immunoSEQ multiplex PCR; TCRdb holds only in-frame clones, not every one. The sample consists of more than 95,000 clones, around 59% of them appearing once. The clonotype originates from a human donor in good health. The specimen was CD4+ T cells sorted from blood. The V call is TRBV2, the J call TRBJ1-1; no clear D. The CDR3 bases are TGTGCCAGCAGTGAAGCCGGCGGGAACACTGAAGCTTTCTTT. Residues: CASSEAGGNTEAFF.